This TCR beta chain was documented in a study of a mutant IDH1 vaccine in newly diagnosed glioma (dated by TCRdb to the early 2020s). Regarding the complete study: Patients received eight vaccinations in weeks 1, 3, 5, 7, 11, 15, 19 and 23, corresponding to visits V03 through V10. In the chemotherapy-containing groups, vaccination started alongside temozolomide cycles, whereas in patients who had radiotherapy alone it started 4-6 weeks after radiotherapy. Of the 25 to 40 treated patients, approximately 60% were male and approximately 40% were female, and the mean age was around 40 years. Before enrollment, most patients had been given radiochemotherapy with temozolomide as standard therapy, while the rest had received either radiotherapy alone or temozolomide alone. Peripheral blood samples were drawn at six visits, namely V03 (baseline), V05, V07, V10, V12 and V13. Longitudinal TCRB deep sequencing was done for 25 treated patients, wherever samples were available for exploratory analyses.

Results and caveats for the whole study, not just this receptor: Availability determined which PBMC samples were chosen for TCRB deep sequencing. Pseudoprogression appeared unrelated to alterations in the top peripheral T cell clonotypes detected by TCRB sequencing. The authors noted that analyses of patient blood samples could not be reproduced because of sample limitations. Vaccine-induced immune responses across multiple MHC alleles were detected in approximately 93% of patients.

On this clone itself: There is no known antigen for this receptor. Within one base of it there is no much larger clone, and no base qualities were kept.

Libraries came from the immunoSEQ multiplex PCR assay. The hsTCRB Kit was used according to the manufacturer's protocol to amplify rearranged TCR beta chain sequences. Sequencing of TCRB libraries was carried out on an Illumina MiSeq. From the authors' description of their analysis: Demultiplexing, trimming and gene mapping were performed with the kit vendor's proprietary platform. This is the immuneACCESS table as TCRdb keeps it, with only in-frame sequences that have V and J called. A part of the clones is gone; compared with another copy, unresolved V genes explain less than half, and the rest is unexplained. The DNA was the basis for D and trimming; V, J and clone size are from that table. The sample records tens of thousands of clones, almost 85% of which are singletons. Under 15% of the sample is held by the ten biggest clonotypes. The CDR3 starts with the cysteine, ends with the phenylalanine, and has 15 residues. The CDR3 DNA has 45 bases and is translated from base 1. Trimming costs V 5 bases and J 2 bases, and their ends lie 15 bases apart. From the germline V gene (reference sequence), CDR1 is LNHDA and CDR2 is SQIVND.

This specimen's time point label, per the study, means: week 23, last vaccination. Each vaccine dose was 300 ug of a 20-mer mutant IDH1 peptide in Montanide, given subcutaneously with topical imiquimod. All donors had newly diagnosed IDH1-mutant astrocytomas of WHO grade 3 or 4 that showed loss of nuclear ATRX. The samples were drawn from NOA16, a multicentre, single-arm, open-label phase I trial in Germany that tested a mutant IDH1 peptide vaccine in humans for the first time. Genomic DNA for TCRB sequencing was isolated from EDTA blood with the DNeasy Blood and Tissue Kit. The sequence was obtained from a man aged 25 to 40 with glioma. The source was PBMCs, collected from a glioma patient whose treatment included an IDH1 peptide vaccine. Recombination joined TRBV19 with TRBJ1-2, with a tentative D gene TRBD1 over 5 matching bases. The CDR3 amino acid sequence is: CASSPRASTNYGYTF. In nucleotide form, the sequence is TGTGCCAGTAGTCCCAGGGCCTCGACGAACTATGGCTACACCTTC.